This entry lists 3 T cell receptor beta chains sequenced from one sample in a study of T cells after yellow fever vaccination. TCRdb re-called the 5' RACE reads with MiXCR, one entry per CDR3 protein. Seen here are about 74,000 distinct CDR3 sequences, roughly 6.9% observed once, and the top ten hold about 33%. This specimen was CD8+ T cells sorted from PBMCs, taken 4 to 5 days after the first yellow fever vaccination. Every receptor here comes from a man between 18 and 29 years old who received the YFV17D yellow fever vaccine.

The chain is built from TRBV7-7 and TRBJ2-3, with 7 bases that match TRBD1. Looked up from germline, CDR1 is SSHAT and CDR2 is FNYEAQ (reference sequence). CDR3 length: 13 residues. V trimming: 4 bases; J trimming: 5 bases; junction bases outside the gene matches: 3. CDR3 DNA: TGTGCCAGCAGCTCAGACAGGGAAGATACGCAGTATTTT. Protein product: CASSSDREDTQYF. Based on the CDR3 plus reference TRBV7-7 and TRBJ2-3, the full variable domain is GAGVSQSPRYKVTKRGQDVTLRCDPISSHATLYWYQQALGQGPEFLTYFNYEAQPDKSGLPSDRFSAERPEGSISTLTIQRTEQRDSAMYRCASSSDREDTQYFGPGTRLTVL.

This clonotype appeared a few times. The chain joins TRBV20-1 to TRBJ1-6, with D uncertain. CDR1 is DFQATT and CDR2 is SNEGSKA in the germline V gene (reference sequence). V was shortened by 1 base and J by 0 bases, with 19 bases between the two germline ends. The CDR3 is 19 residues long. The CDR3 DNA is TGCAGTGCTAGAGTGCCCACAGATCCTTCTGGCTCCTATAATTCACCCCTCCACTTT. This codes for CSARVPTDPSGSYNSPLHF.

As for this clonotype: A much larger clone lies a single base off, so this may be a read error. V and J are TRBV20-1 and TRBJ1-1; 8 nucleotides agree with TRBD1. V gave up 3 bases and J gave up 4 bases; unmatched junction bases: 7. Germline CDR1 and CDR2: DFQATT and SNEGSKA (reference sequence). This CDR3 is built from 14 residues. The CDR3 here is CSARSWQGATEAFF. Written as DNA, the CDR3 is TGCAGTGCTAGGTCCTGGCAGGGGGCCACTGAAGCTTTCTTT.